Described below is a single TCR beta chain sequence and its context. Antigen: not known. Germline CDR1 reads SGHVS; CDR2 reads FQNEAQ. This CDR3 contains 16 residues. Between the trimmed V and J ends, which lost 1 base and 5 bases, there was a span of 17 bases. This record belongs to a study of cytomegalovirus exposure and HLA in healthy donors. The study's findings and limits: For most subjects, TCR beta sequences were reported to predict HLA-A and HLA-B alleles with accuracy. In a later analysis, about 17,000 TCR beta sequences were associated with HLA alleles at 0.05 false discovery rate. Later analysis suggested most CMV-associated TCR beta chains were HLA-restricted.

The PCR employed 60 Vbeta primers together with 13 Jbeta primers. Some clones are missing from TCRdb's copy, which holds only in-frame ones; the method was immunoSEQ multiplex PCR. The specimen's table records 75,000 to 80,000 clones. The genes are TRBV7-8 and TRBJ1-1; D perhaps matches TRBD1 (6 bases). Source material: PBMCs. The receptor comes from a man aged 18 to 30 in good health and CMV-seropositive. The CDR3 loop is CASSLVGLTRGTEAFF. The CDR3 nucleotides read TGTGCCAGCAGCTTAGTTGGGTTAACTAGGGGGACTGAAGCTTTCTTT. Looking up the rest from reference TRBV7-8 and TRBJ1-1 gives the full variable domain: GAGVSQSPRYKVAKRGQDVALRCDPISGHVSLFWYQQALGQGPEFLTYFQNEAQLDKSGLPSDRFFAERPEGSVSTLKIQRTQQEDSAVYLCASSLVGLTRGTEAFFGQGTRLTVV.